The 26 T cell receptor beta chains listed next were all sequenced from one sample in a study of immune evolution from preneoplasia to lung adenocarcinoma. TCRdb keeps only in-frame clones here, not all; method: immunoSEQ multiplex PCR. The table records around 40,000 clones, 70% to 85% of them present only once. Material for sequencing was FFPE invasive lung adenocarcinoma tissue. All receptors derive from a person between 55 and 70 years old with lung adenocarcinoma.

This sequence joins TRBV5-1 and TRBJ2-1; 15 nucleotides align to TRBD2. The germline CDR1 and CDR2 sequences are SGHRS and YFSETQ. This CDR3 is built from 15 residues. Trimming took 2 bases from V and 9 from J; bases not matched to a gene: 3. The CDR3 here is CASSFGTSGRREQFF. The CDR3 nucleotides are TGCGCCAGCAGCTTCGGGACTAGCGGGAGGCGTGAGCAGTTCTTC. Together with reference TRBV5-1 and TRBJ2-1, the CDR3 gives the full variable domain: KAGVTQTPRYLIKTRGQQVTLSCSPISGHRSVSWYQQTPGQGLQFLFEYFSETQRNKGNFPGRFSGRQFSNSRSEMNVSTLELGDSALYLCASSFGTSGRREQFFGPGTRLTVL.

This rearrangement joins TRBV6-1 to TRBJ2-7, with 10 bases matching TRBD1. This CDR3 has 15 amino acids. CDR1 MNHNS and CDR2 SASEGT come from the germline V gene. V shed 3 bases and J 3 bases; nucleotides not matched to a gene: 5. This CDR3 reads CASSDPGTGVYEQYF. CDR3 bases: TGTGCCAGCAGTGACCCCGGGACAGGGGTCTACGAGCAGTACTTC.

The rearrangement uses TRBV7-2 and TRBJ2-7, with D possibly TRBD1 on 5 matching bases. Trimming took off 5 bases at V and 6 bases at J, with 14 bases between the two ends. The germline V gene encodes CDR1 SGHTA and CDR2 FQGNSA. This CDR3 spans 13 amino acids. The CDR3 nucleotides are TGTGCCAGCAGCAAGGACACCTATGGCGAGCAGTACTTC. Translation: CASSKDTYGEQYF.

This chain links TRBV6-5 with TRBJ2-1; no firm D call. Germline CDR1 and CDR2: MNHEY and SVGAGI. Trimming shortened V by 3 bases and J by 0 bases, and 12 bases separated the two germline ends. This CDR3 region has 16 residues. The CDR3 spells CASSYSDPRSYNEQFF. The CDR3 bases are TGTGCCAGCAGTTATTCCGACCCTCGCTCCTACAATGAGCAGTTCTTC.

The count of this clone is one. The V and J genes are TRBV18 and TRBJ1-5; maybe TRBD1 (5 bases). CDR3 length equals 15 residues. The germline gives CDR1 KGHSH, CDR2 LQKENI. V was clipped by 5 bases and J by 6 bases, with 17 bases between them. CDR3 protein: CASSSLQLGGQPQHF. In DNA, the CDR3 is TGTGCCAGCTCATCGCTCCAACTTGGGGGTCAGCCCCAGCATTTT.

The chain has TRBV19 and TRBJ2-5; TRBD1 or TRBD2 may be the D gene (6 bases each). The germline gives CDR1 LNHDA, CDR2 SQIVND (reference sequence). There are 13 residues in the CDR3. The V gene lost 6 bases and the J gene lost 5 bases, with 13 bases spanning the gap. The CDR3 is CASREGHEETQYF. The CDR3 DNA reads as TGTGCCAGTAGGGAGGGACATGAGGAGACCCAGTACTTC.

This chain links TRBV14 with TRBJ2-1; D assignment may be TRBD1 or TRBD2 (5 bases each). Germline V gene sequence: CDR1 SGHDN, CDR2 FVKESK. The ends were cut back, 4 bases at V and 0 bases at J, with 13 bases in the middle. The CDR3 sequence is 16 residues long. CDR3 residues: CASSPLTGTSYNEQFF. CDR3 sequence (DNA): TGTGCCAGCAGCCCTCTTACCGGGACCTCCTACAATGAGCAGTTCTTC. The full variable domain, completed using reference TRBV14 and TRBJ2-1, is EAGVTQFPSHSVIEKGQTVTLRCDPISGHDNLYWYRRVMGKEIKFLLHFVKESKQDESGMPNNRFLAERTGGTYSTLKVQPAELEDSGVYFCASSPLTGTSYNEQFFGPGTRLTVL.

This chain joins TRBV5-4 and TRBJ1-1, with D possibly TRBD1 on 5 matching bases. Trimming stripped 4 bases from V and 0 bases from J, with 13 bases between. In germline, CDR1 is SGHNT, CDR2 YYREEE (reference sequence). This CDR3 contains 15 residues. Written as DNA, the CDR3 is TGTGCCAGCAGCCAGGCCGACAGATTGAACACTGAAGCTTTCTTT. Its protein is CASSQADRLNTEAFF.

This clone came up a few times. The chain has TRBV5-1 and TRBJ2-7; 7 bases are a match to TRBD2. V lost 0 bases to trimming and J lost 6 bases; unmatched junction nucleotides: 6. The CDR3 covers 14 residues. Germline V gene lookup returns CDR1 SGHRS and CDR2 YFSETQ. The CDR3 DNA sequence: TGCGCCAGCAGCTTGGGAGGGGCTAGCGGCGAGCAGTACTTC. It yields the protein CASSLGGASGEQYF.

The chain uses TRBV27 and TRBJ1-5; D gene unclear. CDR3 length equals 13 residues. Trimming stripped 3 bases from V and 1 base from J, with 4 bases between. Germline CDR1 MNHEY, CDR2 SMNVEV (reference sequence). CDR3 protein: CASSLHSNQPQHF. Written as DNA, the CDR3 is TGTGCCAGCAGTTTGCACAGCAATCAGCCCCAGCATTTT.

The V call is TRBV6-5, the J call TRBJ1-5, with D perhaps TRBD1 (5 bases). This CDR3 spans 14 amino acids. CDR1 and CDR2 from the germline V gene are MNHEY and SVGAGI. V lost 5 bases to trimming and J lost 4 bases, with 12 bases between them. This chain's CDR3 is CASSPDSANQPQHF. CDR3 sequence (DNA): TGTGCCAGCAGTCCCGACAGCGCTAATCAGCCCCAGCATTTT.

The chain uses TRBV18 and TRBJ2-1; the D gene is possibly TRBD2 (6 bases). This CDR3 contains 16 residues. Germline CDR1 KGHSH, CDR2 LQKENI. The ends were cut back, 3 bases at V and 5 bases at J, with 17 bases in the middle. The CDR3 sequence is CASSPPGVAGNNEQFF. As DNA, the CDR3 is TGTGCCAGCTCACCTCCGGGAGTTGCGGGTAACAATGAGCAGTTCTTC.

The genes are TRBV28 and TRBJ1-2, with TRBD1 identical over 8 bases. The CDR3 covers 14 residues. Germline CDR1 is MDHEN and CDR2 is SYDVKM. J gave up 5 bases and V 3 bases, and 5 bases lay outside the gene matches. CDR3 in DNA: TGTGCCAGCAGTTTGAGGACAGGGCGGTATGGCTACACCTTC. Its protein product is CASSLRTGRYGYTF.

CDR3 sequence: CASSPQREGHEQYF. For the CDR3, the DNA is TGTGCCAGCAGTCCCCAGCGGGAGGGGCACGAGCAGTACTTC. V gene TRBV7-6 combines with J gene TRBJ2-7; 10 bases match TRBD2. The CDR3 covers 14 residues. Per the germline V gene, CDR1 is SGHVS and CDR2 is FNYEAQ. V trimming: 6 bases; J trimming: 5 bases; junction bases outside the gene matches: 7.

The chain uses TRBV18 and TRBJ2-2, with D perhaps TRBD2 (5 bases). V lost 3 bases to trimming and J lost 6 bases, with 17 bases between them. Per germline, CDR1 KGHSH and CDR2 LQKENI. CDR3 size: 16 residues. Here the CDR3 DNA reads TGTGCCAGCTCACCGTTTACGGTTTCTAGCTCCGGGGAGCTGTTTTTT. Translating it yields CASSPFTVSSSGELFF. Full variable domain (missing parts from reference TRBV18 and TRBJ2-2): NAGVMQNPRHLVRRRGQEARLRCSPMKGHSHVYWYRQLPEEGLKFMVYLQKENIIDESGMPKERFSAEFPKEGPSILRIQQVVRGDSAAYFCASSPFTVSSSGELFFGEGSRLTVL.

On this clone: Being one base from a much bigger clone, this may be a read error. This sequence joins TRBV28 and TRBJ1-5; D gene ambiguous. The CDR3 consists of 13 residues. V was trimmed by 5 bases and J by 1 base, leaving 6 bases between them. Per the germline V gene, CDR1 is MDHEN and CDR2 is SYDVKM. The CDR3 DNA reads as TGTGCCAGCAGTCCGGACAGCAATCAGCCCCAGCATTTT. Amino acid sequence: CASSPDSNQPQHF.

The V call is TRBV7-8, the J call TRBJ1-1; 7 nucleotides align to TRBD1. V lost 5 bases to trimming and J lost 4 bases; unmatched junction nucleotides: 7. The CDR3 has 14 amino acids. Germline V lookup: CDR1 SGHVS, CDR2 FQNEAQ. The CDR3: CASSMGQSLTEAFF. In DNA, the CDR3 is TGTGCCAGCAGCATGGGACAGTCCCTCACTGAAGCTTTCTTT.

V is TRBV28 and J is TRBJ1-4; no clear D gene. The V end lost 2 bases, the J end lost 6 bases, and 4 bases lay between the germline ends. CDR3 length equals 12 residues. CDR1 and CDR2 from the germline V gene are MDHEN and SYDVKM. The CDR3 DNA follows: TGTGCCAGCAGTTTACTTGATGAAAAACTGTTTTTT. Translating gives CASSLLDEKLFF.

With regard to this clone: Other DNA sequences of this sample code for an identical CDR3. The chain uses TRBV27 and TRBJ2-7; D is undetermined. CDR3 size: 15 residues. Trimming removed 2 bases at V and 1 base at J, with 12 bases between. The germline V gene has CDR1 MNHEY and CDR2 SMNVEV (reference sequence). DNA of the CDR3: TGTGCCAGCAGTTTAGGACCGAATCCTTCCTACGAGCAGTACTTC. Protein: CASSLGPNPSYEQYF.

V and J are TRBV7-9 and TRBJ2-1, with D hard to call. The CDR3 spans 13 residues. Per germline, CDR1 SEHNR and CDR2 FQNEAQ (reference sequence). Trimming removed 4 bases from V and 8 bases from J, with 12 bases in between. CDR3 in amino acids: CASSSPAKHEQFF. CDR3 bases: TGTGCCAGCAGCTCACCCGCGAAGCATGAGCAGTTCTTC.

V usage is TRBV27 and J usage is TRBJ2-3, with D maybe TRBD2 (6 bases). CDR1 is MNHEY and CDR2 is SMNVEV in the germline V gene (reference sequence). This CDR3 comprises 16 residues. Trimming removed 3 bases from V and 0 bases from J, with 13 bases in between. The CDR3 coding sequence is TGTGCCAGCAGTTTTCTATCGGACTATAGCACAGATACGCAGTATTTT. It encodes CASSFLSDYSTDTQYF.

A few counts support this clone. This chain uses TRBV5-8 with TRBJ2-1; no reliable D call. In germline, CDR1 is SGHTS, CDR2 YDEGEE. Trimming pared 0 bases from V and 4 bases from J, leaving 5 bases between. The CDR3 totals 13 residues. Here the CDR3 DNA reads TGTGCCAGCAGCTTGGCGCGGTACAATGAGCAGTTCTTC. It yields the protein CASSLARYNEQFF.

V and J are TRBV7-2 and TRBJ2-1, with 8 bases identical to TRBD2. V was pared by 5 bases and J by 6 bases, with 9 bases of the junction left unmatched. CDR1 is SGHTA, CDR2 FQGNSA, per germline. The CDR3 covers 15 residues. CDR3 sequence reads: CASSNSAGVANEQFF. The CDR3 DNA reads as TGTGCCAGCAGCAACTCAGCGGGGGTGGCCAATGAGCAGTTCTTC.

The rearrangement joins TRBV6-5 to TRBJ1-2; a possible D gene is TRBD1 (6 bases). The germline V gene encodes CDR1 MNHEY and CDR2 SVGAGI. V was trimmed by 0 bases and J by 2 bases, leaving 10 bases between them. There are 15 residues in the CDR3. CDR3 residues: CASSYSWDINYGYTF. In nucleotides, the CDR3 is TGTGCCAGCAGTTACTCGTGGGACATCAACTATGGCTACACCTTC.

This rearrangement joins TRBV11-2 to TRBJ2-7, with 9 nucleotides matching TRBD2. V was pared by 9 bases and J by 3 bases, with 15 bases of the junction left unmatched. The CDR3 has 16 amino acids. Per the germline V gene, CDR1 is SGHAT and CDR2 is FQNNGV. The CDR3 nucleotides read TGTGCCAGTCGTCTGGGCAGCGGGAGGATCAGCTACGAGCAGTACTTC. Protein product: CASRLGSGRISYEQYF.

The rearrangement links TRBV5-6 to TRBJ2-2; D might be TRBD1 or TRBD2, each matching 5 bases. Germline CDR1 SGHDT, CDR2 YYEEEE. This CDR3 is built from 14 residues. Trimming took 5 bases from V and 2 from J, leaving 10 bases between them. Here the CDR3 reads CASRRDLNTGELFF. Here the CDR3 DNA reads TGTGCCAGCAGACGGGACCTAAACACCGGGGAGCTGTTTTTT.